Shown below are 6 T cell receptor beta chains from a single sample sequenced in a study of blood T cell repertoires in COVID-19. The method was immunoSEQ multiplex PCR; TCRdb's version includes in-frame clones alone and lacks a portion of them. The sample has fewer than 55,000 clones; 86% are singletons. The sequenced sample consisted of peripheral blood. The receptors here all came from an older woman with acute or convalescent COVID-19.

CDR3 in DNA: TGTGCCAGCAGCTTAGGTGGCGGGGGATGGGAAAAACTGTTTTTT. Translated, it gives CASSLGGGGWEKLFF. The chain recombines TRBV7-9 with TRBJ1-4; D perhaps matches TRBD1 (5 bases). In germline, CDR1 is SEHNR, CDR2 FQNEAQ (reference sequence). The ends were cut back, 1 base at V and 8 bases at J, with 14 bases in the middle. The CDR3 extends over 15 amino acids.

J is TRBJ1-2 and V is TRBV20-1; 7 positions match TRBD1. There are 11 residues in the CDR3. With 5 bases clipped from V and 8 bases from J, the junction kept 5 bases outside the gene matches. Germline assignment: CDR1 DFQATT and CDR2 SNEGSKA (reference sequence). This chain's CDR3 is CSAPQGGGYTF. The DNA for the CDR3 is TGCAGTGCTCCGCAGGGGGGAGGCTACACCTTC.

The chain employs TRBV5-1 and TRBJ2-7, with D unclear. Per germline, CDR1 SGHRS and CDR2 YFSETQ. Trimming removed 5 bases from V and 0 bases from J, with 15 bases in between. The CDR3 spans 15 residues. The CDR3 protein is CASSPGDWVSYEQYF. Written as DNA, the CDR3 is TGCGCCAGCAGTCCCGGAGATTGGGTCTCCTACGAGCAGTACTTC.

The V call is TRBV25-1, the J call TRBJ2-2, with TRBD1 matching 12 bases. CDR1 and CDR2 (germline): MGHDK, SYGVNS. J gave up 4 bases and V 6 bases, and 6 bases lay outside the gene matches. The length of the CDR3 is 16 residues. The CDR3 coding sequence is TGTGCCAGCAGCCGGGACAGGGGGCAGAGCACCGGGGAGCTGTTTTTT. Translated: CASSRDRGQSTGELFF.

This sequence joins TRBV2 and TRBJ1-5, with 9 bases fitting TRBD1. The CDR3 spans 16 residues. V lost 6 bases and J lost 3; bases outside the gene matches: 9. Germline V gene data show CDR1 as SNHLY and CDR2 as FYNNEI. CDR3 nucleotide sequence: TGTGCCAGCAGATTAACCGGGACAGGGATCAATCAGCCCCAGCATTTT. Translated: CASRLTGTGINQPQHF.

The CDR3 protein is CATSRDRAGVDADTQYF. The DNA of the CDR3 is TGTGCCACCAGCAGAGATCGAGCGGGAGTCGACGCAGATACGCAGTATTTT. The chain is built from TRBV15 and TRBJ2-3; 8 bases line up with TRBD2. This CDR3 has 17 residues. V shed 0 bases, J shed 4 bases, and the junction held 9 bases outside the gene matches. Looked up from germline, CDR1 is LNHNV and CDR2 is YYDKDF (reference sequence).